This T cell receptor (beta chain) was sequenced during a study of cytomegalovirus exposure and HLA in healthy donors. It was with 60 Vbeta and 13 Jbeta primers that the PCR ran. Data came from immunoSEQ multiplex PCR; TCRdb stores just in-frame clones and leaves some out. The repertoire holds roughly 180,000 clones, 82% seen once, with about 1.5% in the top ten. Study conclusions and caveats: Across all donors, roughly uniform sequencing depth was an assumption of the presence/absence analyses.

This clone was counted between two and nine times. Its antigen is still unknown. Sequencing used PBMCs. The sequence was obtained from a male donor in good health and CMV-seronegative.

CDR3 nucleotides: TGTGCCAGTACAAGCGGGTTGGGCACAGATACGCAGTATTTT. Its protein product is CASTSGLGTDTQYF. This rearrangement joins TRBV19 to TRBJ2-3; weak D call: TRBD2 (6 bases). The CDR3 is 14 amino acids. Germline assignment: CDR1 LNHDA and CDR2 SQIVND (reference sequence). Trimming removed 7 bases at V and 1 base at J, with 12 bases between.